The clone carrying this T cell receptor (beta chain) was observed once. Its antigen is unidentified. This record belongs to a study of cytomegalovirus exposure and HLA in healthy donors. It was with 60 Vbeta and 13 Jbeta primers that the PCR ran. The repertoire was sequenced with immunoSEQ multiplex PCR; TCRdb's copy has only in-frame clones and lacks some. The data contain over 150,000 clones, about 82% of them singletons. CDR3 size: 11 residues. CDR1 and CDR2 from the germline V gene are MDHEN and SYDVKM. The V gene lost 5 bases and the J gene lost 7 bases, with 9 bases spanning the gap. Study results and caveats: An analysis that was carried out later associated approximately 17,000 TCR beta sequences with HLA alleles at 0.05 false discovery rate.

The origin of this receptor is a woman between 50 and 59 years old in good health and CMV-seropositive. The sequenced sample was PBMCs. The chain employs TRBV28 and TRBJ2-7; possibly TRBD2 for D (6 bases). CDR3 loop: CASSPGGEQYF. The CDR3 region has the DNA TGTGCCAGCAGTCCCGGAGGGGAGCAGTACTTC.